The 23 T cell receptor beta chains below were found in one sample sequenced in a study of blood T cells in healthy people across ages. Primed by a sample-barcoded 5' primer and a J-beta primer mix, a second PCR proceeded for roughly 7 to 11 cycles. TCRdb reprocessed the 5' RACE reads with MiXCR, giving one entry per CDR3 protein. The sample lists 550,000 to 800,000 distinct CDR3 sequences, about 21% occurring once. The specimen sequenced was blood. The source of these receptors is a man in his 70s in good health.

J is TRBJ1-4 and V is TRBV7-2; a weak D match, TRBD1 (6 bases). V dropped 5 bases and J dropped 5 bases, with 12 bases sitting between them. Germline CDR1 is SGHTA and CDR2 is FQGNSA. The CDR3 loop spans 14 amino acids. The CDR3, as DNA: TGTGCCAGCAGCCAGACAGGATCGAATGAAAAACTGTTTTTT. The encoded protein is CASSQTGSNEKLFF.

V gene TRBV15 combines with J gene TRBJ1-1, with a possible D match to TRBD1 (5 bases). V dropped 2 bases and J dropped 3 bases, with 7 bases sitting between them. The CDR3 runs to 13 residues. Germline assignment: CDR1 LNHNV and CDR2 YYDKDF (reference sequence). The CDR3 DNA reads as TGTGCCACCAGCAGACAGGGCCACACTGAAGCTTTCTTT. Encoded protein: CATSRQGHTEAFF.

The V call is TRBV9, the J call TRBJ1-1, with 8 bases that match TRBD1. The CDR3 consists of 16 residues. V trimming: 4 bases; J trimming: 0 bases; junction bases outside the gene matches: 8. Germline V gene sequence: CDR1 SGDLS, CDR2 YYNGEE. CDR3 nucleotides: TGTGCCAGCAGCCCCTCAACAGGGGGATTGAACACTGAAGCTTTCTTT. Translating gives CASSPSTGGLNTEAFF.

Only a few counts were recorded for this clonotype. V and J are TRBV12-3 or TRBV12-4 and TRBJ2-1; 8 nucleotides line up with TRBD1. V trimming: 6 bases; J trimming: 9 bases; junction bases outside the gene matches: 7. The CDR3 runs 13 residues. The CDR3 DNA follows: TGTGCCAGCAGGCCACAGGGGGTTGGTGAGCAGTTCTTC. Translating gives CASRPQGVGEQFF.

This clonotype occurred a few times. V and J are TRBV2 and TRBJ1-5; TRBD1 might be the D (6 bases). V was shortened by 2 bases and J by 5 bases, with 10 bases between the two germline ends. This CDR3 is 14 amino acids long. Looked up from germline, CDR1 is SNHLY and CDR2 is FYNNEI. The CDR3 reads CASSESGQHQPQHF. CDR3 nucleotide sequence: TGTGCCAGCAGTGAATCGGGACAACATCAGCCCCAGCATTTT. The variable domain in full, completed from reference TRBV2 and TRBJ1-5, reads EPEVTQTPSHQVTQMGQEVILRCVPISNHLYFYWYRQILGQKVEFLVSFYNNEISEKSEIFDDQFSVERPDGSNFTLKIRSTKLEDSAMYFCASSESGQHQPQHFGDGTRLSIL.

The chain couples TRBV6-1 to TRBJ1-5; the D gene is possibly TRBD1 (5 bases). Per the germline V gene, CDR1 is MNHNS and CDR2 is SASEGT. The length of the CDR3 is 16 residues. The V gene lost 0 bases and the J gene lost 4 bases, with 13 bases spanning the gap. CDR3 amino acids: CASSEAWGRENQPQHF. The CDR3, as DNA: TGTGCCAGCAGTGAAGCTTGGGGCAGGGAGAATCAGCCCCAGCATTTT.

The DNA of the CDR3 is TGTGCCAGCAGTTACGATGGGCGGGGGGAGCAGTTCTTC. Translation gives CASSYDGRGEQFF. The rearrangement joins TRBV6-5 to TRBJ2-5; 7 bases align to TRBD2. The last part of the DNA fits TRBJ2-1 better; the J call may be wrong. CDR1 is MNHEY and CDR2 is SVGAGI in the germline V gene. The CDR3 has 13 residues.

The chain carries TRBV6-6 and TRBJ2-7; 8 bases are a match to TRBD2. Germline trimming cut 6 bases from V and 4 bases from J; bases unmatched to any gene: 11. The CDR3 consists of 15 residues. The V gene's germline CDR1 is MNHNY and CDR2 SVGAGI (reference sequence). CDR3 bases: TGTGCCAGCAGAAACCCCAGCGGGAGTAAATACGAGCAGTACTTC. It codes for CASRNPSGSKYEQYF.

The V and J genes are TRBV6-6 and TRBJ2-3; perhaps D is TRBD1 or TRBD2 (5 bases each). The CDR3 runs 11 residues. V lost 10 bases to trimming and J lost 5 bases, with 10 bases between them. Germline CDR1 reads MNHNY; CDR2 reads SVGAGI (reference sequence). CDR3 DNA sequence: TGTGCCACTGGGGCGGGAGATACGCAGTATTTT. Its protein product is CATGAGDTQYF.

There are a few counts of this clonotype. One junction end disagrees with the germline gene, perhaps due to a read error. The CDR3 DNA reads TGTGCCATCGGTGAGTTCCCAGGGACCGGGGCCAACGTCCTGACTTTC. The encoded protein is CAIGEFPGTGANVLTF. The J gene is TRBJ2-6, the V gene TRBV10-3, with D possibly called TRBD1 or TRBD2 (5 bases each). Per germline, CDR1 ENHRY and CDR2 SYGVKD. CDR3 length: 16 residues.

This clonotype was observed a few times. The chain is built from TRBV28 and TRBJ2-7, with 8 bases matching TRBD1. Germline loops: CDR1 MDHEN, CDR2 SYDVKM. There are 15 residues in the CDR3. V lost 5 bases and J lost 4; bases outside the gene matches: 10. The CDR3 here is CASSQFTGGFYEQYF. The CDR3 nucleotides read TGTGCCAGCAGTCAGTTTACAGGGGGTTTTTACGAGCAGTACTTC. The full variable domain, rest sourced from reference TRBV28 and TRBJ2-7, is DVKVTQSSRYLVKRTGEKVFLECVQDMDHENMFWYRQDPGLGLRLIYFSYDVKMKEKGDIPEGYSVSREKKERFSLILESASTNQTSMYLCASSQFTGGFYEQYFGPGTRLTVT.

The rearrangement links TRBV20-1 to TRBJ2-5, with 9 bases that match TRBD2. The CDR3 totals 16 residues. V dropped 2 bases and J dropped 0; count of bases not matched to a gene: 7. Germline CDR1 reads DFQATT; CDR2 reads SNEGSKA (reference sequence). The CDR3 DNA follows: TGCAGTGCTAGACCGGGACTAGCCTCGTACCAAGAGACCCAGTACTTC. This codes for CSARPGLASYQETQYF.

On this clonotype: Germline and junction disagree at one end, which may indicate a read error. This chain joins TRBV7-9 and TRBJ1-5; D is unresolved. The CDR3 totals 15 residues. Germline V lookup: CDR1 SEHNR, CDR2 FQNEAQ (reference sequence). The CDR3 here is CASSLVGLGNQPQHF. The CDR3 DNA is TGCGCCAGCAGCTTAGTAGGGTTAGGCAATCAGCCCCAGCATTTT.

DNA for the CDR3: TGCGCCAGCAGCTCGGAGATAAATATACAGGGGTTCACAGATACGCAGTATTTT. Translated: CASSSEINIQGFTDTQYF. This chain links TRBV5-1 with TRBJ2-3, with 7 bases identical to TRBD1. CDR3 size: 18 residues. Germline CDR1 SGHRS, CDR2 YFSETQ. V shed 3 bases, J shed 2 bases, and the junction held 15 bases outside the gene matches.

The gene calls are TRBV12-3 or TRBV12-4 and TRBJ2-3, with no clear D. CDR3 size: 11 residues. V gave up 5 bases and J gave up 15 bases, with 15 bases separating them. The DNA of the CDR3 is TGTGCCAGCAGTACAACAGATGTGCAATATTTT. Translating gives CASSTTDVQYF.

The gene calls are TRBV20-1 and TRBJ2-1; D tentatively reads TRBD1 or TRBD2 (6 bases each). V lost 6 bases and J lost 8, with 14 bases in between. Looked up from germline, CDR1 is DFQATT and CDR2 is SNEGSKA (reference sequence). The CDR3 is made up of 12 amino acids. CDR3 sequence: CSAQRGDDEQFF. CDR3 coding DNA: TGCAGTGCACAAAGGGGGGATGATGAGCAGTTCTTC.

This clonotype has a handful of counts. The V gene is TRBV6-2 or TRBV6-3, the J gene TRBJ1-5; tentative D call: TRBD1 (5 bases). The CDR3 covers 14 residues. CDR1 is MNHEY, CDR2 SVGEGT, per germline. Trimming stripped 7 bases from V and 3 bases from J, with 13 bases between. The DNA for the CDR3 is TGTGCCAGCAACGATTACAGGAACAATCAGCCCCAGCATTTT. Translation gives CASNDYRNNQPQHF.

J is TRBJ2-3 and V is TRBV2; TRBD1 is a possible D gene (6 bases). Germline V gene lookup returns CDR1 SNHLY and CDR2 FYNNEI. The CDR3 runs 15 residues. Trimming pared 1 base from V and 2 bases from J, leaving 10 bases between. CDR3 DNA: TGTGCCAGCAGTGAAGGAACAGGGATCACAGATACGCAGTATTTT. Protein sequence: CASSEGTGITDTQYF. The full variable domain, its missing parts supplied by reference TRBV2 and TRBJ2-3, is EPEVTQTPSHQVTQMGQEVILRCVPISNHLYFYWYRQILGQKVEFLVSFYNNEISEKSEIFDDQFSVERPDGSNFTLKIRSTKLEDSAMYFCASSEGTGITDTQYFGPGTRLTVL.

With regard to this clonotype: A read error may account for a junction end that differs from germline. The chain has TRBV7-2 and TRBJ2-6; possibly TRBD1 or TRBD2 for D (5 bases each). Per the germline V gene, CDR1 is SGHTA and CDR2 is FQGNSA. The CDR3 is 16 amino acids. This CDR3 is CASSPSPDSGANALTF. DNA for the CDR3: TGTGCCAGCAGCCCTAGCCCCGACTCTGGGGCCAACGCCCTGACTTTC.

The gene calls are TRBV21-1 and TRBJ2-5; the table names TRBD1, a call not compared with the DNA. TRBV21-1 is classified as a pseudogene. This CDR3 has 14 residues. This CDR3 is CASSKACGGETQYF. The CDR3 bases are TGTGCCAGCAGCAAAGCGTGCGGGGGAGAGACCCAGTACTTC.

This clonotype was seen at least ten times. This chain joins TRBV20-1 and TRBJ2-5; D may be TRBD1 (5 bases). The CDR3 covers 11 residues. Per the germline V gene, CDR1 is DFQATT and CDR2 is SNEGSKA (reference sequence). V lost 5 bases to trimming and J lost 6 bases, with 10 bases between them. The chain's CDR3 is CSAGQGKTQYF. CDR3 bases: TGCAGTGCTGGGCAGGGAAAGACCCAGTACTTC.

J is TRBJ2-1 and V is TRBV20-1, with TRBD1 identical over 8 bases. The DNA end favors TRBJ2-5, so the J call may be wrong. CDR1 is DFQATT and CDR2 is SNEGSKA in the germline V gene (reference sequence). CDR3 length: 15 amino acids. CDR3 sequence (DNA): TGCAGTGCTAGCCGCACAGGGGGAATCCAAGAGACCCAGTACTTC. Amino acids: CSASRTGGIQETQYF.

The chain uses TRBV9 and TRBJ2-5; 8 nucleotides line up with TRBD2. The DNA end lines up better with TRBJ2-1; the J call may be wrong. The CDR3 is made up of 15 amino acids. Germline V gene data show CDR1 as SGDLS and CDR2 as YYNGEE. Written as DNA, the CDR3 is TGTGCCAGCAGCCCTCGGCGGGAGGTCGACAATGAGCAGTTCTTC. Its protein is CASSPRREVDNEQFF.